The 9 T cell receptor beta chains below all came from one sample that was sequenced in a study of blood T cells in healthy people across ages (dated by TCRdb to the mid-2010s). The library was made by 5' RACE. Sequenced using an Illumina HiSeq 2500. A second PCR of roughly 6 to 11 cycles was run with a J-beta primer mix and a sample-barcoded 5' primer. Clones were called with MiXCR by TCRdb after fastp trimmed the public reads at Q25, and only in-frame beta chains were retained. Rows are unified per CDR3 protein, each entry keeping the most common DNA and genes. The sample yields 1.5 million to 2 million distinct CDR3 sequences; about 35% were counted once. Jointly, the top ten make up around 11% of the sample. The sequenced sample consisted of blood. The receptors were gathered from a woman in her twenties or thirties in good health.

This clonotype has more than one count but fewer than ten. CDR3 nucleotides: TGTGCCAGCCTGAACAGGGGTCTCACAGATACGCAGTATTTT. Protein sequence: CASLNRGLTDTQYF. The chain is built from TRBV2 and TRBJ2-3, with 7 bases fitting TRBD1. V lost 8 bases and J lost 2; bases outside the gene matches: 7. This CDR3 has 14 residues. Germline CDR1 reads SNHLY; CDR2 reads FYNNEI.

This clonotype showed up just a few times. This rearrangement joins TRBV7-3 to TRBJ1-1; D ambiguous. Germline V gene sequence: CDR1 SGHTA, CDR2 FQGTGA. This CDR3 region has 16 residues. Trimming left V 1 base short and J 1 base short, with 13 bases between. The CDR3 DNA reads TGTGCCAGCAGCTTAATGGGGAGGACGGGGAACACTGAAGCTTTCTTT. Protein product: CASSLMGRTGNTEAFF.

Here the CDR3 reads CASSDTGTVSYNEQYF. CDR3 nucleotides: TGTGCCAGCAGTGATACCGGGACAGTCTCCTACAATGAGCAGTACTTC. The chain employs TRBV28 and TRBJ2-1; TRBD1 matches 7 bases. The DNA matches TRBJ2-7 better at its end, which makes the J call doubtful. Germline V lookup: CDR1 MDHEN, CDR2 SYDVKM. There are 16 residues in the CDR3.

In this sample, this clonotype turned up a few times. V usage is TRBV6-5 and J usage is TRBJ1-2; TRBD1 agrees at 9 bases. The V gene end was trimmed by 3 bases and the J gene end by 7 bases; junction bases not matched to a gene: 6. The length of the CDR3 is 14 residues. Germline lookup yields CDR1 MNHEY and CDR2 SVGAGI. The CDR3 is CASSYTDRGSGYTF. The CDR3 region has the DNA TGTGCCAGCAGTTATACGGACAGGGGTAGTGGCTACACCTTC.

The chain is built from TRBV7-9 and TRBJ1-2; 7 bases agree with TRBD1. The CDR3 spans 14 residues. V lost 1 base, J lost 8 bases, and 7 bases stayed unmatched. Germline assignment: CDR1 SEHNR and CDR2 FQNEAQ (reference sequence). CDR3 region: CASSLETGSGGYTF. CDR3 coding DNA: TGTGCCAGCAGCTTAGAGACAGGGTCGGGAGGCTACACCTTC.

This clonotype turned up a few times. J is TRBJ2-5 and V is TRBV2; 8 bases map to TRBD1. CDR1 is SNHLY and CDR2 is FYNNEI in the germline V gene. The CDR3 is made up of 16 amino acids. V trimming: 7 bases; J trimming: 2 bases; junction bases outside the gene matches: 12. The chain's CDR3 is CASNFDRQGRQETQYF. The CDR3 DNA reads TGTGCCAGCAACTTTGATCGACAGGGGAGGCAAGAGACCCAGTACTTC. The full variable domain, its missing parts supplied by reference TRBV2 and TRBJ2-5, is EPEVTQTPSHQVTQMGQEVILRCVPISNHLYFYWYRQILGQKVEFLVSFYNNEISEKSEIFDDQFSVERPDGSNFTLKIRSTKLEDSAMYFCASNFDRQGRQETQYFGPGTRLLVL.

This clonotype was seen once. The chain employs TRBV21-1 and TRBJ1-2. TRBV21-1 is termed a pseudogene. CDR3 length: 14 residues. The CDR3 DNA reads as TGTGCCAGCAGCAAAGTTCGGCAGGGTGGTGGCTACACCTTC. As protein: CASSKVRQGGGYTF.

The rearrangement uses TRBV6-2 or TRBV6-3 and TRBJ2-7; possible D gene TRBD2, 6 bases. This CDR3 comprises 16 residues. Germline V gene data show CDR1 as MNHEY and CDR2 as SVGEGT. Deletions cut 2 bases from V and 3 bases from J, with 17 bases between. The CDR3 region is CASSYVEGTGGYEQYF. The CDR3, as DNA: TGTGCCAGCAGTTACGTGGAGGGAACAGGAGGCTACGAGCAGTACTTC.

The CDR3, as DNA: TGCAGCGTTGCGGCCCCCCGACGGCGACAGGGTGGCTATGGCTACACCTTC. Translated: CSVAAPRRRQGGYGYTF. The chain links TRBV29-1 to TRBJ1-2, with 7 bases lining up with TRBD1. J gave up 4 bases and V 4 bases, and 18 bases lay outside the gene matches. CDR3 length equals 17 residues. Germline V gene sequence: CDR1 SQVTM, CDR2 ANQGSEA.